This T cell receptor beta chain was identified in a study of cytomegalovirus exposure and HLA in healthy donors. There are 15 residues in the CDR3. Germline CDR1 MNHNS, CDR2 SASEGT. The J segment lost 6 bases and the V segment lost 2 bases, leaving 6 bases of the junction unmatched. Findings and caveats of the study: Presence/absence results assume similar sequencing depth per donor, which may not hold.

About this clone: Antigen unknown.

Amplification used 60 Vbeta primers and 13 Jbeta primers. The method was immunoSEQ multiplex PCR; TCRdb's version includes in-frame clones alone and lacks a portion of them. The sample comprises 180,000 or so clones, around four fifths of which are singletons, and approximately 2% rests with the top ten. The sequenced material came from PBMCs. The chain uses TRBV6-1 and TRBJ1-5, with 8 bases fitting TRBD1. This receptor was obtained from a woman in her 30s in good health and CMV-seronegative. CDR3 sequence: CASSERAGGLQPQHF. In DNA form, the CDR3 reads TGTGCCAGCAGTGAACGGGCAGGGGGCCTTCAGCCCCAGCATTTT.